The present T cell receptor beta chain was sequenced within a study of tumor-infiltrating lymphocytes in primary liver carcinoma. The CDR3 has 15 amino acids. Trimming removed 5 bases at V and 4 bases at J, with 17 bases between. Making TCR beta cDNA involved approximately 480 ng total RNA and a constant-region primer. ARM-PCR, slightly modified, supplied the TCR beta libraries through three nested multiplex PCR rounds. For approximately 10 cycles apiece, the opening two PCR rounds ran with TRBV1-TRBV30 forward primers and a C-beta reverse primer. TCRdb passed the multiplex PCR reads through MiXCR, listing each CDR3 protein once. Among around 27,000 distinct CDR3 sequences listed, around 79% were seen once. Starting material for RNA and DNA co-extraction consisted of about 20-33 mg of unsorted bulk tissue.

Sequencing used liver tumor tissue from sampling region 3. Subset described: tumor region T3, left-lateral pole. This receptor was taken from a man between 35 and 55 years old with primary liver carcinoma and hepatitis B virus infection. The gene calls are TRBV12-3 or TRBV12-4 and TRBJ2-5, with D tentatively TRBD2 (6 bases). The CDR3 region is CASSAGELARETQYF. In DNA, the CDR3 is TGTGCCAGCAGTGCGGGTGAGCTAGCGAGAGAGACCCAGTACTTC.